This T cell receptor (beta chain) is drawn from a study of T cells after yellow fever vaccination. Study as a whole: SMART-Seq v4 Ultra Low Input prepared libraries from low-cell fractions. Overall study results and limits: Detected again after the booster were most primary-vaccination clones, at approximately 95% CD4 and 70% to 90% CD8.

The germline V and J ends were trimmed by 5 bases and 2 bases, with 13 bases remaining between them. The CDR3 is made up of 15 amino acids. A 5'RACE template-switching step, the method used to make TCR cDNA, added a universal primer site and UMIs. In TCRdb, the 5' RACE reads were re-called with MiXCR into one record per CDR3 protein. The repertoire includes around 350,000 distinct CDR3 sequences, more than 5.5% of them detected once, and about 15% sits in the top ten. This clonotype was picked up a small number of times. Its antigen is unidentified. This chain connects TRBV12-3 or TRBV12-4 to TRBJ1-5; the D gene is possibly TRBD1 (6 bases). Specimen: PBMCs, collected 5 days after the yellow fever booster vaccination. The receptor comes from a man between 25 and 39 years old who received the YFV17D yellow fever vaccine. The CDR3 region has the DNA TGTGCCAGCAGTGAACAGGGCATGGGCAATCAGCCCCAGCATTTT. It is translated as CASSEQGMGNQPQHF.